The source of this TCR beta chain is a study of shared clonotypes between healthy human individuals (dated by TCRdb to between 2020 and 2021). A note on the overall study: Three men and two women, aged 18 to 49 years, made up the cohort. To estimate repertoire size and how much clonotype sharing occurs between individuals, the study deeply sequenced the blood TCR repertoires of roughly 5 healthy adults. To increase sequencing depth and limit assay-specific biases, TCR repertoire library preparation and sequencing were carried out by different laboratories using diverse techniques. Between about 0.94 and 8.9 billion PBMCs per donor were obtained by leukapheresis.

Study-wide findings and limitations: Sampling was restricted to blood, and TCR repertoires in tissues likely differ from the TCR repertoires found in blood. Because the study included a small number of donors, the genetic and exposure-history diversity represented was limited. Pairwise subsampling led to the expectation that sequencing depth would affect the degree of clonotype sharing among donors.

Comments on this clone: The antigen it recognizes is unknown. Per-base quality was not reported, and no clone a single base away is much larger than it.

The donors were healthy, HIV-negative adults with no recently reported acute infections or vaccinations. All donors were Caucasian adults living in Nashville, Tennessee, USA. In the unsorted samples, 90 million to 100 million PBMCs were counted, and genomic DNA was extracted using the QIAamp DNA Blood Mini kit. After blood collection by leukapheresis, PBMCs were isolated using Ficoll-Histopaque density gradient centrifugation and then cryopreserved in the vapor phase of liquid nitrogen. TCR CDR3 regions were amplified from genomic DNA by multiplex PCR using the deep immunoSEQ assay. Extracted genomic DNA from each cell subset was spread evenly across all wells of several immunoSEQ 96-well plates, with each plate serving as a replicate. For unsorted PBMC, each replicate PCR was loaded with approximately 320 ng genomic DNA, equivalent to 25,000 to 35,000 T cell genomes. Ten immunoSEQ deep assay plates were used to sequence unsorted PBMC genomic DNA. The purified libraries were quantified using a Qubit 3.0 fluorometer, sized with a Bioanalyzer 2100, and then quantified again using the KAPA Library Quantification kit. Every immunoSEQ 96-well plate was sequenced on a dedicated single-read 150-cycle Illumina NextSeq 550 flow cell. The original methods were these. The immunoSEQ output contained only junctional sequences without quality scores, so filtering could not match that applied to full-length reads. Sequences were annotated with PyIR, a Python wrapper for IgBLAST v1.9, using IMGT germline references to assign V/J genes and CDR3. Reads were filtered out if the reads had weak V/J assignments (E-value above 1e-6), no CDR3, stop codons, out-of-frame junctions, or ambiguous translated residues. V3J clonotypes were defined as sequences sharing an identical inferred V gene, J gene, and CDR3 amino acid sequence. Percentage overlap between repertoires was calculated by dividing the number of shared unique clonotypes by the size of the smaller repertoire. Three approaches were used to assess repertoire richness: RTK rarefaction, the Chao1 estimator, and Recon v2.1 estimates of unobserved clonotypes. TCRdb obtained this table from immuneACCESS and retained in-frame rearrangements with V and J assigned. These tables miss some clones; where compared with another copy, unresolved V genes account for less than half of the shortfall, and the remainder is unexplained. That table furnishes V, J and clone size, whereas the DNA furnished D and trimming. The sample table shows about 450,000 clones, and roughly 83% are seen once. About 13% of the sample lies in the top ten.

Per the germline V gene, MRHNA is the CDR1 and SNTAGT is the CDR2. Including cysteine and phenylalanine, the CDR3 has 15 amino acids. Just the 45-base CDR3 DNA is kept, in frame starting at base 1. V was cut back by 0 bases and J by 4 bases, leaving a gap of 11 bases between them. Recombination joined TRBV6-4 with TRBJ2-3; perhaps TRBD1 is the D gene, with 5 bases matching. Sequencing was done on a sample of PBMCs. The sequence came from a woman aged 40 to 50 in good health. Some clones in this sample may be carry-over from other donors' samples. The DNA reads TGTGCCAGCAGTGACTCGTCAGGGCGGCCAGATACGCAGTATTTT. Its amino acids are CASSDSSGRPDTQYF.